This TCR beta chain is from a study of long-term antiretroviral therapy in people with HIV. At the survey level, the v3.0 immunoSEQ assay was run. Profiling relied on immunoSEQ multiplex PCR, and the TCRdb table lists in-frame clones only, not all of them. The table has about 17,000 clones, around 81% seen once; the top ten hold 8% to 10%. Points on this clone: Its specificity is unknown.

Germline V gene data show CDR1 as ENHRY and CDR2 as SYGVKD. This CDR3 has 16 amino acids. J gave up 4 bases and V 0 bases, and 7 bases lay outside the gene matches. Study findings and constraints: Repertoires looked antigen-experienced, with only a slight naive shift after ART. Blood obtained between about 2004 and 2018 may reflect older ART regimens.

This receptor was identified in a man over 45 with HIV. The sequences come from unsorted PBMCs, collected 0.3 years before starting antiretroviral therapy. The chain has TRBV10-3 and TRBJ2-3; TRBD1 aligns across 7 bases. The CDR3, as DNA: TGTGCCATCAGTGAGTCGACTCTCGGGACAGCAGATACGCAGTATTTT. It specifies CAISESTLGTADTQYF.